This paragraph reports one TCR beta chain. This record belongs to a study of cytomegalovirus exposure and HLA in healthy donors. Only in-frame clones appear in the TCRdb table, and some are missing; sequencing was by immunoSEQ multiplex PCR. The data contain some 130,000 clones, about 90% of them singletons. Germline V CDR1 and CDR2: MNHNY, SVGAGI (reference sequence). With 7 bases removed from V and 12 bases from J, the gap between germline ends came to 15 bases. The CDR3 covers 12 residues. The rearrangement uses TRBV6-6 and TRBJ1-4; tentatively, D is TRBD1 (5 bases). The specimen sequenced was PBMCs. This receptor was taken from a man between 18 and 29 years old in good health and CMV-seronegative. CDR3 loop: CASNTPGLELFF. CDR3 DNA sequence: TGTGCCAGCAACACACCAGGGTTGGAACTGTTTTTT.